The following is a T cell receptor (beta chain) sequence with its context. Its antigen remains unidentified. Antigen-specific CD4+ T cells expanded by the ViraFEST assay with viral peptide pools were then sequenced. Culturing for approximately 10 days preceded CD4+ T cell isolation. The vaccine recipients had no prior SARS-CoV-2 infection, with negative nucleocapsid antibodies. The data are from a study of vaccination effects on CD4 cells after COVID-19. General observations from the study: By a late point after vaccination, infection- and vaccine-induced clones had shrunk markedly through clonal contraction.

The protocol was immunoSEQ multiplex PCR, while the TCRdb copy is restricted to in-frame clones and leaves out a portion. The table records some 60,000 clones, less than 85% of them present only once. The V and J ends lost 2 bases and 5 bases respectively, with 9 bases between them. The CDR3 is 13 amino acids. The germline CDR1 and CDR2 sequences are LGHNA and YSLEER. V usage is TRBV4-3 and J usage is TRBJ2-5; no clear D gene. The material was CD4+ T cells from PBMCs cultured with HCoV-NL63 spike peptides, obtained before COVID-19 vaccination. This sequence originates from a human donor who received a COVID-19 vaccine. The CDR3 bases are TGCGCCAGCAGCCAACGTTTGGGGGAGACCCAGTACTTC. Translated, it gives CASSQRLGETQYF.